One and the same sample provided the 20 T cell receptor beta chains below, sequenced in a study of blood T cells in healthy people across ages. With a J-beta primer mix and a sample-barcoded 5' primer, a second PCR ran roughly 6 to 11 cycles. TCRdb re-derived calls from the 5' RACE reads in MiXCR, one entry per CDR3 protein. The repertoire holds hundreds of thousands of distinct CDR3 sequences, with about 43% as singletons. Sequenced material: blood. These receptor sequences come from an elderly man in good health.

This clonotype has more than one count but fewer than ten. In DNA form, the CDR3 reads TGCGCCAGCAGCTTACTAGCGGGAAACCCTAGCACAGATACGCAGTATTTT. Translation: CASSLLAGNPSTDTQYF. This chain joins TRBV5-1 and TRBJ2-3; TRBD2 matches 10 bases. The junction had 6 bases not matched to a gene; V was cut back by 2 bases and J by 0 bases. Germline CDR1 is SGHRS and CDR2 is YFSETQ. The CDR3 contains 17 residues. The complete variable domain, with remaining parts taken from reference TRBV5-1 and TRBJ2-3, reads KAGVTQTPRYLIKTRGQQVTLSCSPISGHRSVSWYQQTPGQGLQFLFEYFSETQRNKGNFPGRFSGRQFSNSRSEMNVSTLELGDSALYLCASSLLAGNPSTDTQYFGPGTRLTVL.

V usage is TRBV2 and J usage is TRBJ1-5; D is undetermined. From germline, CDR1 is SNHLY and CDR2 FYNNEI. This CDR3 comprises 14 residues. The V gene lost 7 bases and the J gene lost 10 bases, with 20 bases spanning the gap. This chain's CDR3 is CASKNGPELGPQHF. CDR3 bases: TGTGCCAGCAAAAACGGGCCAGAGCTGGGACCCCAGCATTTT.

Only a few counts were recorded for this clonotype. The chain carries TRBV20-1 and TRBJ2-3; D is unresolved. The V end was cut by 6 bases, the J end by 0 bases, with 16 bases between. This CDR3 comprises 15 residues. CDR1 and CDR2 from the germline V gene are DFQATT and SNEGSKA (reference sequence). This CDR3 reads CSAEARAISTDTQYF. In DNA form, the CDR3 reads TGCAGTGCCGAAGCCCGGGCTATTAGCACAGATACGCAGTATTTT.

There are a few counts of this clonotype. The chain combines TRBV6-1 with TRBJ2-5, with a possible D match to TRBD1 (6 bases). Per the germline V gene, CDR1 is MNHNS and CDR2 is SASEGT. Trimming took 3 bases from V and 6 from J, leaving 11 bases between them. This CDR3 has 13 residues. The CDR3, as DNA: TGTGCCAGCAGTGATGGGGACACCCAGACCCAGTACTTC. Translation: CASSDGDTQTQYF.

The CDR3 bases are TGTGCCAGCAGCTTTCAGGGTCGTTTTTTCGATGAGCAGTTCTTC. Its protein is CASSFQGRFFDEQFF. The chain is built from TRBV5-6 and TRBJ2-1; a possible D gene is TRBD1 (5 bases). The CDR3 sequence is 15 residues long. Germline assignment: CDR1 SGHDT and CDR2 YYEEEE. V was pared by 2 bases and J by 8 bases, with 17 bases between.

The sample holds many counts of this clonotype. J is TRBJ2-7 and V is TRBV7-2, with 7 positions matching TRBD1. Germline V gene sequence: CDR1 SGHTA, CDR2 FQGNSA. V dropped 0 bases and J dropped 0; count of bases not matched to a gene: 5. The CDR3 has 16 amino acids. The CDR3 region is CASSLAPAGGSYEQYF. The CDR3 DNA reads TGTGCCAGCAGCTTAGCGCCCGCAGGGGGCTCCTACGAGCAGTACTTC.

The chain joins TRBV20-1 to TRBJ2-3; TRBD1 agrees at 9 bases. CDR1 and CDR2 from the germline V gene are DFQATT and SNEGSKA (reference sequence). The CDR3 is made up of 15 amino acids. Losses at the gene ends were 6 bases for V and 2 bases for J; bases not matched to a gene: 9. The DNA for the CDR3 is TGCAGTGCAACTCCGGGACAGGGCTTCACAGATACGCAGTATTTT. Its translation: CSATPGQGFTDTQYF.

This clonotype turned up a few times. The chain links TRBV28 to TRBJ2-5; possibly TRBD1 or TRBD2 for D (7 bases each). TRBJ2-7 matches the DNA end more closely, so the J call is doubtful. The CDR3 sequence is 14 residues long. Germline CDR1 and CDR2: MDHEN and SYDVKM. The CDR3 sequence is CATAGGGASYEQYF. DNA of the CDR3: TGTGCCACCGCAGGGGGGGGAGCCAGCTACGAGCAGTACTTC.

This clonotype was picked up a small number of times. V gene TRBV11-1 combines with J gene TRBJ2-1; TRBD2 aligns across 12 bases. V shed 5 bases and J 4 bases; nucleotides not matched to a gene: 6. The CDR3 loop spans 16 amino acids. Per germline, CDR1 SGHAT and CDR2 FQDESV (reference sequence). CDR3 in DNA: TGTGCCAGCAGCCCTGCTGGACTAGCGGGATACAATGAGCAGTTCTTC. This encodes CASSPAGLAGYNEQFF.

The V and J genes are TRBV20-1 and TRBJ2-7; 7 positions agree with TRBD2. Matching the DNA end better, TRBJ2-5 makes the J call doubtful. The CDR3 runs 16 residues. Germline values: CDR1 DFQATT, CDR2 SNEGSKA (reference sequence). CDR3 nucleotide sequence: TGCAGTGCTAGAATAGGTCTAGCGGAGGTCCAAGAGACCCAGTACTTC. Protein product: CSARIGLAEVQETQYF.

The chain employs TRBV4-3 and TRBJ2-1, with no clear D. Germline V lookup: CDR1 LGHNA, CDR2 YSLEER. CDR3 length: 14 amino acids. Trimming cost V 1 base and J 4 bases, with 8 bases left between them. CDR3 protein: CASSQALAYNEQFF. The CDR3 bases are TGCGCCAGCAGCCAAGCTTTGGCGTACAATGAGCAGTTCTTC.

The rearrangement joins TRBV20-1 to TRBJ2-7; the D gene is possibly TRBD1 (7 bases). The J call is uncertain, as TRBJ2-5 better fits the DNA end. CDR3 length: 16 residues. Germline values: CDR1 DFQATT, CDR2 SNEGSKA (reference sequence). The CDR3 DNA reads TGCAGTGCTAGGCCGGGACAGCGCCGGGGGTCGGAGACCCAGTACTTC. Residues: CSARPGQRRGSETQYF.

This clonotype was counted at least ten times. This chain uses TRBV7-3 with TRBJ2-5; perhaps TRBD2 as D (6 bases). Germline V gene lookup returns CDR1 SGHTA and CDR2 FQGTGA. This CDR3 comprises 15 residues. Trimming took 5 bases from V and 4 from J, leaving 17 bases between them. The CDR3 DNA reads TGTGCCAGCAGCCCCGGACTACACTTTACAGAGACCCAGTACTTC. Its protein is CASSPGLHFTETQYF.

The chain recombines TRBV5-5 with TRBJ2-2, with D uncertain. Trimming took off 4 bases at V and 3 bases at J, with 4 bases between the two ends. The germline CDR1 and CDR2 sequences are SGHKS and YYEKEE (reference sequence). The CDR3 consists of 12 residues. CDR3 sequence (DNA): TGTGCCAGCAGCACTTACACCGGGGAGCTGTTTTTT. Its protein is CASSTYTGELFF. Filled out from reference TRBV5-5 and TRBJ2-2, the complete variable domain reads DAGVTQSPTHLIKTRGQQVTLRCSPISGHKSVSWYQQVLGQGPQFIFQYYEKEERGRGNFPDRFSARQFPNYSSELNVNALLLGDSALYLCASSTYTGELFFGEGSRLTVL.

V gene TRBV12-3 or TRBV12-4 combines with J gene TRBJ2-7; 12 nucleotides line up with TRBD1. V trimming: 4 bases; J trimming: 6 bases; junction bases outside the gene matches: 4. The CDR3 length is 14 residues. The CDR3 DNA reads TGTGCCAGCAGTTCCGGGACAGGGGGCGGCGAGCAGTACTTC. Residues: CASSSGTGGGEQYF.

This chain uses TRBV21-1 with TRBJ2-5; the listed D gene, TRBD2, was not tested against the DNA. TRBV21-1 is an annotated pseudogene. The CDR3 has 19 amino acids. CDR3 DNA: TGTGCCAGCAGCAAATTCAAGAGGACTAGCGGGAGAATGGGGGAGACCCAGTACTTC. Translated, it gives CASSKFKRTSGRMGETQYF.

This clonotype was seen repeatedly, ten times or more. This CDR3 reads CASSQDDGRGYYGYTF. CDR3 DNA sequence: TGCGCCAGCAGCCAAGATGACGGCCGAGGGTACTATGGCTACACCTTC. V is TRBV4-3 and J is TRBJ1-2; no firm D call. The CDR3 runs 16 residues. V lost 0 bases, J lost 3 bases, and 14 bases lay in between. CDR1 is LGHNA, CDR2 YSLEER, per germline.

A note on this clonotype: This clone may be a read error of a much larger clone one base away. The rearrangement uses TRBV9 and TRBJ1-2; D is unclear. This CDR3 is built from 13 residues. Germline lookup yields CDR1 SGDLS and CDR2 YYNGEE. V lost 0 bases and J 10 bases, leaving 13 bases between the germline ends. CDR3 loop: CASSVEGRRDYTF. The CDR3 DNA follows: TGTGCCAGCAGCGTAGAAGGCAGGCGGGACTACACCTTC.

The chain joins TRBV7-9 to TRBJ1-4, with D tentatively TRBD1 (5 bases). V was clipped by 3 bases and J by 11 bases, with 16 bases between them. The CDR3 totals 14 residues. The germline CDR1 and CDR2 sequences are SEHNR and FQNEAQ (reference sequence). This CDR3 is CASSFQGESGKLFF. CDR3 nucleotides: TGTGCCAGCAGCTTTCAGGGCGAATCGGGCAAACTGTTTTTT.

The chain joins TRBV3-1 to TRBJ2-5; TRBD1 is a possible D gene (5 bases). The CDR3 contains 15 residues. Trimming cost V 0 bases and J 1 base, with 9 bases left between them. Germline CDR1 is LGHDT and CDR2 is YNNKEL (reference sequence). CDR3 nucleotides: TGTGCCAGCAGCCAAGATTCGACAGTCCAAGAGACCCAGTACTTC. Translating it yields CASSQDSTVQETQYF.